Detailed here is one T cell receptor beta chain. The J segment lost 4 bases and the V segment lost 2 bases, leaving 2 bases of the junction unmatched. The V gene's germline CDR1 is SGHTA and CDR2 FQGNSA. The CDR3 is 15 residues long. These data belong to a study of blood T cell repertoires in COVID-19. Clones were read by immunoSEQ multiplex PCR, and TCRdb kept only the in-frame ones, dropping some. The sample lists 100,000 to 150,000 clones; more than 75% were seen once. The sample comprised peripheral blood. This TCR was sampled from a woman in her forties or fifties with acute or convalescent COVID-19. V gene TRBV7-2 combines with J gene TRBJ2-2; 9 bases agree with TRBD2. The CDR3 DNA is TGTGCCAGCAGCTTAAGCGGGGGGACCACCGGGGAGCTGTTTTTT. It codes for CASSLSGGTTGELFF.